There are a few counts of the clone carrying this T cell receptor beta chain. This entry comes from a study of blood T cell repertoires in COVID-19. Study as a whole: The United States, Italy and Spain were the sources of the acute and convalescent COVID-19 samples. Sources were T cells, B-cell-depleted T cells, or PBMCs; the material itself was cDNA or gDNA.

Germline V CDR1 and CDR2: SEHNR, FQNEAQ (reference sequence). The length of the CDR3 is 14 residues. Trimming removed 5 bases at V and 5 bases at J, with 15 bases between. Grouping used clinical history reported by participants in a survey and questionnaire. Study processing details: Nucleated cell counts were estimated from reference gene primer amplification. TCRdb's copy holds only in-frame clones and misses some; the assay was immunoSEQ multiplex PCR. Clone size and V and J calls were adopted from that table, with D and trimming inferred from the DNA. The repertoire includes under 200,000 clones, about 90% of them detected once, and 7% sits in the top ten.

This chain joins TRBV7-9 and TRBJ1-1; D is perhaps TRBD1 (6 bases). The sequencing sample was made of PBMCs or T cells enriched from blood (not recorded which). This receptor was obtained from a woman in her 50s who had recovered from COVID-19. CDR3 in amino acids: CASSQTGRKTEAFF. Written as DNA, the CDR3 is TGTGCCAGCAGCCAGACAGGACGGAAGACTGAAGCTTTCTTT.